This T cell receptor (beta chain) emerged from a study of T cells after yellow fever vaccination. Overall study results and limits: Post-booster repertoires again held most primary-vaccination clones (roughly 95% CD4, just under 90% CD8). Of the clonotypes, a small share occurred in both CD4 and CD8 compartments.

Each CDR3 protein gets one entry after TCRdb re-called the 5' RACE reads with MiXCR. The sample records 450,000 to 650,000 distinct CDR3 sequences, around a fifth being singletons. Concerning this clonotype: Antigen unknown.

V gave up 5 bases and J gave up 3 bases; unmatched junction bases: 6. From germline, CDR1 is LGHNA and CDR2 YSLEER. CDR3 length equals 16 residues. The sequence was collected from a man aged 18 to 30 who received the YFV17D yellow fever vaccine. This material consisted of PBMCs, taken around 3 weeks after the first yellow fever vaccination. The chain joins TRBV4-3 to TRBJ2-1, with TRBD2 matching 11 bases. The CDR3 sequence: CASSTRTSGYYNEQFF. The CDR3 region has the DNA TGCGCCAGCAGCACGAGGACTAGCGGGTACTACAATGAGCAGTTCTTC.